This TCR beta chain was recovered during a study of T-cell reconstitution after alpha-beta-depleted transplantation in children. Whole-study findings and limits: Once a year had passed after transplant, T-cell counts and diversity came mostly from newly produced T cells. Day-60 TCRbeta diversity that was high in some patients was derived from surviving recipient T cells and thymic progenitors. Several hundred graft clones that had expanded were reportedly the source of alpha-beta T cells about two months after transplant.

Unique molecular identifiers were used in preparing the TCRbeta library. Using its own MiXCR run on the PCR reads, TCRdb lists one record per CDR3 protein. The profile shows approximately 520,000 distinct CDR3 sequences, approximately 10% of them singletons. This clonotype was observed at least ten times. No antigen is known for it. The sequenced sample was PBMCs, mostly from graft donor cells, obtained 180 days after TCRalphabeta/CD19-depleted stem cell transplant. The TCR sequence derives from a female patient younger than 10 who had a stem cell transplant for aplastic anemia, so the T cells may come from the graft donor.

CDR3 DNA: TGCAGCGTTGTGGAGGGGGGCAAGCCCCAGCATTTT. This sequence encodes CSVVEGGKPQHF. V and J are TRBV29-1 and TRBJ1-5; tentative D call: TRBD1 (6 bases). Germline CDR1 SQVTM, CDR2 ANQGSEA. Trimming removed 4 bases from V and 8 bases from J, with 12 bases in between. The CDR3 runs 12 residues.